One and the same sample provided the 14 T cell receptor beta chains below, sequenced in a study of cytomegalovirus exposure and HLA in healthy donors. PCR primers comprised 60 Vbeta and 13 Jbeta primers. Method: immunoSEQ multiplex PCR; TCRdb's copy keeps in-frame clones and lacks some. The sample data list 150,000 to 200,000 clones. The sequenced sample was PBMCs. These receptors were collected from a young woman in good health and CMV-seropositive.

The chain recombines TRBV18 with TRBJ1-2, with TRBD1 identical over 9 bases. J gave up 0 bases and V 3 bases, and 5 bases lay outside the gene matches. There are 16 residues in the CDR3. The V gene's germline CDR1 is KGHSH and CDR2 LQKENI. DNA of the CDR3: TGTGCCAGCTCACCTGGGACAGGGCGAACTAACTATGGCTACACCTTC. It yields the protein CASSPGTGRTNYGYTF.

In the case of this clone: A junction boundary mismatches the germline segment, possibly from a read error. V usage is TRBV11-3 and J usage is TRBJ1-4, with 8 bases fitting TRBD1. Germline-derived CDR1 and CDR2 are SGHNT and YENEEA. This CDR3 is 19 amino acids long. CDR3 coding DNA: TGTGCCAGCAGCCTAGAAAGGACAGGGTGGATGGGTTGGGGTGAAAAACTGTTTTTT. Amino acids: CASSLERTGWMGWGEKLFF.

The chain links TRBV9 to TRBJ2-2; TRBD2 aligns across 8 bases. Germline V gene data show CDR1 as SGDLS and CDR2 as YYNGEE. This CDR3 has 17 amino acids. Trimming cost V 7 bases and J 0 bases; bases outside gene matches: 11. As DNA, the CDR3 is TGTGCCAGCTCCTCGGCGGTAGCGGGGTCGAACACCGGGGAGCTGTTTTTT. It yields the protein CASSSAVAGSNTGELFF.

CDR3 residues: CASSLGAGLTNEKLFF. As DNA, the CDR3 is TGTGCCAGCAGTCTAGGGGCAGGGTTGACTAATGAAAAACTGTTTTTT. V usage is TRBV7-2 and J usage is TRBJ1-4, with TRBD1 as a possible D gene (5 bases). Germline V CDR1 and CDR2: SGHTA, FQGNSA. CDR3 length: 16 residues. V dropped 6 bases and J dropped 2 bases, with 16 bases sitting between them.

The J gene is TRBJ2-3, the V gene TRBV7-2; D is ambiguous. From germline, CDR1 is SGHTA and CDR2 FQGNSA. The CDR3 covers 16 residues. The V and J ends lost 5 bases and 2 bases respectively, with 17 bases between them. CDR3 DNA: TGTGCCAGCAGCCGAACATCCGGTACAGCCACAGATACGCAGTATTTT. Translation: CASSRTSGTATDTQYF. The full variable domain, its missing parts supplied by reference TRBV7-2 and TRBJ2-3, is GAGVSQSPSNKVTEKGKDVELRCDPISGHTALYWYRQSLGQGLEFLIYFQGNSAPDKSGLPSDRFSAERTGGSVSTLTIQRTQQEDSAVYLCASSRTSGTATDTQYFGPGTRLTVL.

The gene calls are TRBV7-9 and TRBJ2-2; TRBD2 agrees at 7 bases. This CDR3 is 16 amino acids long. The ends lost 3 bases at V and 4 bases at J; junction bases unmatched: 8. Per the germline V gene, CDR1 is SEHNR and CDR2 is FQNEAQ (reference sequence). This CDR3 is CASSLGLRIFTGELFF. The CDR3 nucleotides are TGTGCCAGCAGCTTGGGACTACGTATTTTCACCGGGGAGCTGTTTTTT.

The rearrangement joins TRBV11-1 to TRBJ2-5; possible D gene TRBD2, 6 bases. Germline-derived CDR1 and CDR2 are SGHAT and FQDESV (reference sequence). CDR3 size: 13 residues. V was shortened by 3 bases and J by 2 bases, with 7 bases between the two germline ends. The CDR3 sequence: CASSFRGQETQYF. Here the CDR3 DNA reads TGTGCCAGCAGCTTCCGGGGGCAAGAGACCCAGTACTTC. The full variable domain, in which reference TRBV11-1 and TRBJ2-5 provide the parts outside the CDR3, is EAEVAQSPRYKITEKSQAVAFWCDPISGHATLYWYRQILGQGPELLVQFQDESVVDDSQLPKDRFSAERLKGVDSTLKIQPAELGDSAMYLCASSFRGQETQYFGPGTRLLVL.

V is TRBV11-2 and J is TRBJ1-1, with TRBD1 as a possible D gene (5 bases). Germline V gives CDR1 SGHAT, CDR2 FQNNGV. Trimming took 2 bases from V and 5 from J, leaving 15 bases between them. This CDR3 is built from 15 residues. DNA for the CDR3: TGTGCCAGCAGCTTATCTGGGGCAAGTCGGACTGAAGCTTTCTTT. It specifies CASSLSGASRTEAFF. Full variable domain (outside the CDR3, taken from reference TRBV11-2 and TRBJ1-1): EAGVAQSPRYKIIEKRQSVAFWCNPISGHATLYWYQQILGQGPKLLIQFQNNGVVDDSQLPKDRFSAERLKGVDSTLKIQPAKLEDSAVYLCASSLSGASRTEAFFGQGTRLTVV.

V usage is TRBV6-6 and J usage is TRBJ2-3; D unclear. Germline CDR1 reads MNHNY; CDR2 reads SVGAGI (reference sequence). The V end was cut by 0 bases, the J end by 2 bases, with 9 bases between. The CDR3 totals 15 residues. CDR3 bases: TGTGCCAGCAGTTACTCGAAGCTTAACACAGATACGCAGTATTTT. It is translated as CASSYSKLNTDTQYF.

The V and J genes are TRBV7-9 and TRBJ2-3; no clear D gene. The CDR3 spans 12 residues. The germline V gene has CDR1 SEHNR and CDR2 FQNEAQ (reference sequence). V dropped 3 bases and J dropped 6 bases, with 7 bases sitting between them. CDR3 protein: CASSFPRDTQYF. The CDR3 nucleotides are TGTGCCAGCAGCTTCCCGAGGGATACGCAGTATTTT.

J is TRBJ1-1 and V is TRBV6-5; D is possibly TRBD1 (5 bases). The CDR3 runs to 15 residues. The V end lost 0 bases, the J end lost 2 bases, and 10 bases lay between the germline ends. The germline CDR1 and CDR2 sequences are MNHEY and SVGAGI. The DNA of the CDR3 is TGTGCCAGCAGTTACTCCCCAGGGATAAACACTGAAGCTTTCTTT. Its protein product is CASSYSPGINTEAFF.

The J gene is TRBJ2-1, the V gene TRBV5-4, with TRBD2 identical over 10 bases. V lost 0 bases, J lost 6 bases, and 3 bases stayed unmatched. Germline V gene sequence: CDR1 SGHNT, CDR2 YYREEE (reference sequence). This CDR3 comprises 15 residues. The CDR3 DNA is TGTGCCAGCAGCTTGGGACTAGCGGGTCGCAATGAGCAGTTCTTC. Encoded protein: CASSLGLAGRNEQFF.

The genes are TRBV16 and TRBJ1-2; D not certain. The CDR3 has 14 amino acids. CDR1 KGHSY and CDR2 FQNENV come from the germline V gene. Trimming took off 0 bases at V and 1 base at J, with 6 bases between the two ends. The CDR3 bases are TGTGCCAGCAGCCAATCGAGAATTAACTATGGCTACACCTTC. Translated: CASSQSRINYGYTF.

The chain's CDR3 is CASRATGGTGELFF. CDR3 DNA: TGTGCCAGCAGAGCGACAGGGGGTACCGGGGAGCTGTTTTTT. This chain links TRBV6-5 with TRBJ2-2; 9 positions match TRBD1. The CDR3 length is 14 residues. Germline V gene data show CDR1 as MNHEY and CDR2 as SVGAGI. V was pared by 6 bases and J by 5 bases, with 4 bases of the junction left unmatched.